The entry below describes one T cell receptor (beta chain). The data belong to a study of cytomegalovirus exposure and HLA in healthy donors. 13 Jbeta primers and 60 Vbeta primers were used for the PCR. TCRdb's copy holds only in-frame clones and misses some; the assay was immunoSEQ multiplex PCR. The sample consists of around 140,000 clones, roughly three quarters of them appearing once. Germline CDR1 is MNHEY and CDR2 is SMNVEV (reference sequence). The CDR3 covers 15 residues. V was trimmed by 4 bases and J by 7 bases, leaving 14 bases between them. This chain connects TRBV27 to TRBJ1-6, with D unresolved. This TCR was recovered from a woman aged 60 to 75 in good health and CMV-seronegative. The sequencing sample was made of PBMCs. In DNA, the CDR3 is TGTGCCAGCAGTTCCCACGTGGGCGAGAATTCACCCCTCCACTTT. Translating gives CASSSHVGENSPLHF.